Reported below is one T cell receptor beta chain. Its antigen is unidentified. The junction does not match germline at one end; this may be a read error. This sample is drawn from a study of tumor-infiltrating lymphocytes in primary liver carcinoma. The study, taken as a whole, reports: In tumor-adjacent and tumor-blood pairs, overlap was lower than in tumor region pairs. The study found only about 8-24% of top clones in all five tumor regions.

This CDR3 spans 16 amino acids. The tissue used was unsorted bulk material of roughly 17-34 mg. RNA and DNA were co-extracted from it with the AllPrep DNA/RNA mini kit. Starting material of 450 to 550 ng total RNA yielded TCR beta cDNA via a constant-region primer. Sequencing libraries for TCR beta derived from three nested multiplex PCR rounds that used slightly modified ARM-PCR. The opening two PCR rounds, around 11 cycles each, paired TRBV1-TRBV30 forward primers with a C-beta reverse primer. TCRdb reprocessed the multiplex PCR reads via MiXCR and lists one record per CDR3 protein. Here the sample spans 80,000 or so distinct CDR3 sequences, about two thirds being singletons.

V gene TRBV12-3 or TRBV12-4 combines with J gene TRBJ2-3; 7 bases are a match to TRBD2. The sequence derives from a woman in her fifties or sixties with primary liver carcinoma and hepatitis B virus infection. Material: liver tumor tissue from sampling region 4. Subset in this sample: tumor region T4, right-lateral pole. CDR3 bases: TGTGCTAACAGTGACGTAGGACCAGGGAGGGCCTATACGGAGTATTTT. Amino acids: CANSDVGPGRAYTEYF.